The source of this T cell receptor beta chain is a study of shared clonotypes between healthy human individuals. Study in general: Serving as donors were two women and three men, whose ages spanned 18 to 49.

Generated by immunoSEQ multiplex PCR, the TCRdb table keeps only in-frame clones and is missing some. This sample has about 2.1 million clones, with about 93% found just once. CD8 cells regarded as naive lacked CD45RO, were positively chosen for CCR7, and omitted terminally differentiated effector memory CD45RA+ cells. CDR3 length: 13 residues. Germline loops: CDR1 MDHEN, CDR2 SYDVKM. With 7 bases removed from V and 5 bases from J, the gap between germline ends came to 15 bases. Material: naive CD8+ T cells from PBMCs. The receptor's source is a man aged 18 to 30 in good health. Some clones in this sample may be carry-over from other donors' samples. This sequence joins TRBV28 and TRBJ2-7; D gene unclear. The chain's CDR3 is CASTLYRRDEQYF. The CDR3 DNA reads TGTGCCAGCACCCTATATCGTCGTGACGAGCAGTACTTC.